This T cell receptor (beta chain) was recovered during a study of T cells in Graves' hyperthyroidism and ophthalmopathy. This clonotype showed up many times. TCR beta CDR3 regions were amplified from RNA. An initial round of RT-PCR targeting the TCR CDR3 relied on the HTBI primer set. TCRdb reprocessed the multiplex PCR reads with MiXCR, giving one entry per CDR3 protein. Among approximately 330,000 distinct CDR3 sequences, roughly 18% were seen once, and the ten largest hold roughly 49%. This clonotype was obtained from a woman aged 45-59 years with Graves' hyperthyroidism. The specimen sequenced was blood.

The CDR3: CSASLDQFF. The CDR3 coding sequence is TGCAGTGCTAGTTTGGATCAGTTCTTC. The rearrangement uses TRBV20-1 and TRBJ2-1, with D hard to call. Germline V gene sequence: CDR1 DFQATT, CDR2 SNEGSKA (reference sequence). The CDR3 is 9 amino acids. V was trimmed by 3 bases and J by 13 bases, leaving 7 bases between them.